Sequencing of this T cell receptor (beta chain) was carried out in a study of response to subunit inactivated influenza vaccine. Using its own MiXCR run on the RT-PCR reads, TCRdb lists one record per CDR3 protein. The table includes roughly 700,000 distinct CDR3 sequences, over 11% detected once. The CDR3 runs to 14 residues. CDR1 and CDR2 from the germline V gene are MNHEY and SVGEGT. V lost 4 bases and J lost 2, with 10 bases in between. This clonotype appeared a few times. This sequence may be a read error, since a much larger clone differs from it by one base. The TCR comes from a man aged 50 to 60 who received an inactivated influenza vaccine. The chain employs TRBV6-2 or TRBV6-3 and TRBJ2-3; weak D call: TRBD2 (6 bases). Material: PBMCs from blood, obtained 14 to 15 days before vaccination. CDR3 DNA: TGTGCCAGCAGTTCCGGGACTCTCACAGATACGCAGTATTTT. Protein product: CASSSGTLTDTQYF.